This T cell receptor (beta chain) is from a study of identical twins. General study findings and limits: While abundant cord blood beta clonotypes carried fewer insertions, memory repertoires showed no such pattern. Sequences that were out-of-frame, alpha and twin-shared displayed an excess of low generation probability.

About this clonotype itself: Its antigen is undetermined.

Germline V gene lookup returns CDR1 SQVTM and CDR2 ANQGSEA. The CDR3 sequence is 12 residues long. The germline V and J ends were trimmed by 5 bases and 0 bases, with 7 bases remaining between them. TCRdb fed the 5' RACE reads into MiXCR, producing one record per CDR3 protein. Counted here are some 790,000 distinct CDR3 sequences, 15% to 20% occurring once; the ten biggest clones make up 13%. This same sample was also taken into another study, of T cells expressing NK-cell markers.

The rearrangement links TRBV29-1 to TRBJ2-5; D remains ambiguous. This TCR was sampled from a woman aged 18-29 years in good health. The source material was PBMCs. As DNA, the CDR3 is TGCAGCGTTAAGGTCTACCAAGAGACCCAGTACTTC. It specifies CSVKVYQETQYF.